The present entry profiles one T cell receptor (beta chain) with its context. The antigen is unknown. This CDR3 has 15 amino acids. The germline V gene has CDR1 SGHRS and CDR2 YFSETQ. Trimming at V came to 0 bases and at J to 3 bases, leaving 5 bases not matched to a gene. Repertoires were generated with immunoSEQ multiplex PCR, while TCRdb's copy carries only in-frame clones and drops some. In the table there are more than 75,000 clones, 84% of which are singletons. This record comes from a study of OX40 agonist ivuxolimab in advanced cancers. Whole-study results and caveats: The mean number of expanded clones was higher in CD8+ T cells than in CD4+. Partial responders receiving 0.1-3.0 mg/kg showed among the lowest clonal expansion.

This receptor was identified in an adult with an advanced solid tumor such as melanoma, head and neck, liver or kidney cancer. The chain couples TRBV5-1 to TRBJ2-7, with 8 positions matching TRBD2. The specimen was CD4+ or CD8+ T cells sorted from blood, collected in a trial of the OX40 agonist ivuxolimab. The CDR3 sequence: CASSLAAGGYYEQYV. The CDR3 DNA reads as TGCGCCAGCAGCTTGGCCGCGGGGGGTTACTACGAGCAGTACGTC.